Listed below are T cell receptor beta chains from one sample, sequenced in a study of blood T cell repertoires in COVID-19. Produced via immunoSEQ multiplex PCR; TCRdb's table is partial and in-frame only. The sample gives approximately 320,000 clones, 90% of which show up once; 2.6% is in the top ten. The sequenced material came from PBMCs or T cells enriched from blood (not recorded which). All receptors derive from a man between 60 and 75 years old who had recovered from COVID-19. Each CDR3 is given with its conserved first and last residue. A D gene is named only where the DNA matches it firmly. Size tells how often a clone was seen (once, few, many) or the class of an expanded clone, and some rows leave it out.

clone_size d_call j_call v_call cdr3_nt cdr3_aa
NA NA TRBJ2-5 TRBV6-6 TGTGCCAGCTCGGGCCTAGGGGGTCGAGAGACCCAGTACTTC CASSGLGGRETQYF
NA NA TRBJ2-2 TRBV6-1 TGTGCCAGCAGTGAACAACCAGGGTACACCGGGGAGCTGTTTTTT CASSEQPGYTGELFF
NA NA TRBJ1-2 TRBV7-9 TGTGCCAGCAGCTTAGCGTCGACAGTATATGGCTACACCTTC CASSLASTVYGYTF
NA TRBD1 TRBJ1-5 TRBV7-9 TGTGCCAGCAGCCCACAGGGGGTGGGGCAGCCCCAGCATTTT CASSPQGVGQPQHF
NA NA TRBJ1-2 TRBV2 TGTGCCAGCATAACACCGGGACAAGTCTACACCTTC CASITPGQVYTF
NA NA TRBJ1-5 TRBV4-1 TGCGCCAGCAGTCTCGGGACAAGCAATCAGCCCCAGCATTTT CASSLGTSNQPQHF
NA NA TRBJ1-1 TRBV27 TGTGCCAGTAACCCGACACCGAACACTGAAGCTTTCTTT CASNPTPNTEAFF
NA NA TRBJ2-7 TRBV12-3/TRBV12-4 TGTGCCAGCAGTTTAGTCGGGTTCTACGAGCAGTACTTC CASSLVGFYEQYF
NA NA TRBJ1-5 TRBV12-2 TGTGCAAGTCGCTCACCCTCCTCCTGGGACAGGGGTTGTGTTAGCAATCAGCCCCAGCATTTT CASRSPSSWDRGCVSNQPQHF
few TRBD2 TRBJ2-7 TRBV27 TGTGCCAGCAGTCGGGACTATCCTTACGAGCAGTACTTC CASSRDYPYEQYF
NA NA TRBJ1-4 TRBV6-5 TGTGCCAGCAGCCCCCGGGGGGGCGAAAAACTGTTTTTT CASSPRGGEKLFF
NA TRBD2 TRBJ2-7 TRBV2 TGTGCCAGCAGTGAAGTCAGCGGGAGGTCCTACGAGCAGTACTTC CASSEVSGRSYEQYF
NA NA TRBJ2-7 TRBV7-9 TGTGCCAGCAGCTCGAGGACACGCTCCTACGAGCAGTACTTC CASSSRTRSYEQYF
NA NA TRBJ1-2 TRBV29-1 TGCAGCGTTCCTTCGGGGGATGGCTACACCTTC CSVPSGDGYTF
NA NA TRBJ1-1 TRBV10-3 TGTGCCACTTCCTTGGGGGGTAGGGTCACTGAAGCTTTCTTT CATSLGGRVTEAFF
NA NA TRBJ2-3 TRBV7-6 TGTGCCAGCAGCTTCGGTCGCGGGAACACAGATACGCAGTATTTT CASSFGRGNTDTQYF
NA TRBD1 TRBJ2-1 TRBV4-3 TGCGCCAGCAGCCAAGGGACAGGGGTAGGTTCCTACAATGAGCAGTTCTTC CASSQGTGVGSYNEQFF
NA NA TRBJ1-4 TRBV5-1 TGCGCCAGCAGCTTGGTCGGTTCAGGGAGGGTGCGTGAAAAACTGTTTTTT CASSLVGSGRVREKLFF
once NA TRBJ2-1 TRBV10-3 TGTGCCATCAGTGACTACGGGGGAACGGACAATGAGCAGTTCTTC CAISDYGGTDNEQFF
NA NA TRBJ1-2 TRBV5-4 TGTGCCAGCAGCGCGAGGTCGGGCTACACCTTC CASSARSGYTF
NA TRBD2 TRBJ2-5 TRBV5-1 TGCGCCAGCAGTGACGGACTAGTGGGAGAGACCCAGTACTTC CASSDGLVGETQYF
NA TRBD1 TRBJ1-1 TRBV4-1 TGCGCCAGCATTACGGGACAGGGAGCGAACACTGAAGCTTTCTTT CASITGQGANTEAFF
NA TRBD1 TRBJ2-5 TRBV5-4 TGTGCCAGCAGTGACAGGGTTCAAGAGACCCAGTACTTC CASSDRVQETQYF
NA NA TRBJ2-7 TRBV9 TGTGCCAGCAGCCCCACCCTACGGGAGAACGAGCAGTACTTC CASSPTLRENEQYF
NA NA TRBJ1-6 TRBV27 TGTGCCAGCAGTTTTTTAAATAATTCACCCCTCCACTTT CASSFLNNSPLHF
NA NA TRBJ1-2 TRBV18 TGTGCCAGCTCACCAAGACAAGCCGATTTTGGCTACACCTTC CASSPRQADFGYTF
NA TRBD1 TRBJ2-7 TRBV7-8 TGTGCCAGCAGCCCTCACAGGGGGCTTCAGGAGCAGTACTTC CASSPHRGLQEQYF
NA NA TRBJ2-5 TRBV18 TGTGCCAGCTCACGGACAAGCCAAGAGACCCAGTACTTC CASSRTSQETQYF
NA NA TRBJ1-3 TRBV7-9 TGTGCCAGCAGCCCGCCGCCGGGGCACAGGGTAGACACTGGAAACACCATATATTTT CASSPPPGHRVDTGNTIYF
NA NA TRBJ1-1 TRBV19 TGTGCCAGTAGTAACAGGCCGGCTGAAGCTTTCTTT CASSNRPAEAFF
NA TRBD1 TRBJ1-1 TRBV6-5 TGTGCCAGCAGTTACGGGACAGAAAGGAACACTGAAGCTTTCTTT CASSYGTERNTEAFF
NA NA TRBJ1-1 TRBV5-1 TGCGCCAGCAGCTTTAGGGGGACTGAAGCTTTCTTT CASSFRGTEAFF
once TRBD1 TRBJ1-6 TRBV19 TGTGCCAGTAGAATCGGGACAGGGGTAAATTCACCCCTCCACTTT CASRIGTGVNSPLHF
NA NA TRBJ2-3 TRBV4-1 TGCGCCAGCAGCCAAGAATTGGCAGCCAGGGGAGATACGCAGTATTTT CASSQELAARGDTQYF
NA NA TRBJ2-1 TRBV10-3 TGTGCCATCAGTCCTAATACTAGGAGCAATGAGCAGTTCTTC CAISPNTRSNEQFF
NA NA TRBJ1-2 TRBV11-1 TGTGCCAGCAGCTTAGACAGGACGACTAACTATGGCTACACCTTC CASSLDRTTNYGYTF
NA NA TRBJ1-4 TRBV19 TGTGCCAGTACAACAGGAGGGGAAAAACTGTTTTTT CASTTGGEKLFF
NA TRBD2 TRBJ2-1 TRBV6-5 TGTGCCAGCAGTTATCTCAGCGGGGACTCCTACAATGAGCAGTTCTTC CASSYLSGDSYNEQFF
once NA TRBJ2-2 TRBV7-6 TGTGCCAGCAGCTTGCGCGACAGAGGAACCGGGGAGCTGTTTTTT CASSLRDRGTGELFF
NA NA TRBJ1-6 TRBV6-5 TGTGCCAGCAGTTACAGTTTCCGGTCCAATAATTCACCCCTCCACTTT CASSYSFRSNNSPLHF
NA TRBD2 TRBJ2-3 TRBV6-5 TGTGCCAGCAGCATAGCGGGGAGCACAGATACGCAGTATTTT CASSIAGSTDTQYF
NA NA TRBJ1-1 TRBV19 TGTGCCAGTAGCGAACAGGACATGAACACTGAAGCTTTCTTT CASSEQDMNTEAFF
NA NA TRBJ1-2 TRBV5-4 TGTGCCAGCAGCCCCGAGGAGCTCGTACGGGGCTACACCTTC CASSPEELVRGYTF
NA TRBD1 TRBJ2-7 TRBV24-1 TGTGCCACCAGTGAAACCGGGACAGTCTCCTACGAGCAGTACTTC CATSETGTVSYEQYF
NA TRBD1 TRBJ1-4 TRBV7-9 TGTGCCAGCAGCCGAAGGACAGGGGCGGGTGAAAAACTGTTTTTT CASSRRTGAGEKLFF
NA NA TRBJ1-2 TRBV12-3/TRBV12-4 TGTGCCAGCAGTCTAGGGGGGGGCGGCTACACCTTC CASSLGGGGYTF
NA TRBD1 TRBJ1-1 TRBV2 TGTGCCAGTGAACAGGGGGAGAACACTGAAGCTTTCTTT CASEQGENTEAFF
once TRBD1 TRBJ2-7 TRBV27 TGTGCCAGCAGTTACACACAGGGGTACGGAGAGCAGTACTTC CASSYTQGYGEQYF
NA NA TRBJ2-7 TRBV12-3/TRBV12-4 TGTGCCAGCAGTCCAGGGATCTCCTACGAGCAGTACTTC CASSPGISYEQYF
NA NA TRBJ1-2 TRBV6-6 TGTGCCAGCAATTGGGCTGGGGCCTCCTATGGCTACACCTTC CASNWAGASYGYTF
once NA TRBJ2-5 TRBV10-2 TGCGCCAGCAGCGCGGGACAGCAAGAGACCCAGTACTTC CASSAGQQETQYF
NA TRBD1 TRBJ2-3 TRBV9 TGTGCCAGCACCGCCGACAGGGGAACGTACACAGATACGCAGTATTTT CASTADRGTYTDTQYF
NA NA TRBJ1-1 TRBV19 TGTGCCAGCCAAATTACAGGGACGAACACTGAAGCTTTCTTT CASQITGTNTEAFF
once TRBD1 TRBJ2-1 TRBV7-9 TGTGCCAGCAGTTCCCGGACAGGGCGCAATGAGCAGTTCTTC CASSSRTGRNEQFF
NA TRBD2 TRBJ2-2 TRBV14 TGTGCCAGCAGCCAAGAACTCAAGTTAGGGCTAGCGGGATACACCGGGGAGCTGTTTTTT CASSQELKLGLAGYTGELFF